This T cell receptor beta chain derives from a study of CD8 T cells in ankylosing spondylitis. The CDR3 consists of 14 residues. Germline CDR1 MNHNS, CDR2 SASEGT. A note on this clonotype: A much larger clone lies a single base off, so this may be a read error.

TCRdb processed the 5' RACE reads anew with MiXCR; each CDR3 protein has one entry. The sample lists about 170,000 distinct CDR3 sequences; approximately 20% were seen once. The V call is TRBV6-1, the J call TRBJ2-1; D is undetermined. This clonotype originated in a male donor with ankylosing spondylitis or in good health (not recorded which). The specimen sequenced was blood, either unsorted or a sorted T cell fraction (not recorded which). CDR3 sequence reads: CASSSSVNYNEQLF. The CDR3 DNA sequence: TGTGCCAGCAGCAGTTCCGTCAATTACAATGAGCAGCTCTTC.